This T cell receptor (beta chain) emerged from a study of blood T cell repertoires in COVID-19. Germline assignment: CDR1 MNHEY and CDR2 SVGEGT. Trimming shortened V by 0 bases and J by 0 bases, and 9 bases separated the two germline ends. The CDR3 totals 15 residues. Some clones are missing from TCRdb's copy, which holds only in-frame ones; the method was immunoSEQ multiplex PCR. The sample has fewer than 80,000 clones, 75% to 90% seen once. The sequence was collected from a human donor in a cohort sampled during active COVID-19. The sample was peripheral blood. V and J are TRBV6-2 or TRBV6-3 and TRBJ2-7; a possible D gene is TRBD1 (6 bases). CDR3 residues: CASSYSTGNSYEQYF. DNA for the CDR3: TGTGCCAGCAGTTACTCGACAGGAAACTCCTACGAGCAGTACTTC.